The rows below give T cell receptor beta chains drawn from one sample of a study of shared clonotypes between healthy human individuals. Here immunoSEQ multiplex PCR was the method, and the copy in TCRdb shows in-frame clones only, minus some. Of millions of clones in the sample, approximately 95% were seen once. Sequencing input: naive CD4+ T cells from PBMCs. The receptors were sampled from a man younger than 30 in good health. Some clones in this sample may be carry-over from other donors' samples. The CDR3 runs from the conserved cysteine through the conserved F or W. Each record gives: V gene, clone size, J gene, D gene, CDR3 length, CDR3 protein, CDR3 DNA. D genes are given only for firm matches. Part of the rows lack a size; the others show once, few, many or a class for expanded clones.

v_call: TRBV4-3
clone_size: .
j_call: TRBJ2-7
d_call: TRBD2
cdr3_length: 16
cdr3_aa: CASSQERLAGAHEQYF
cdr3_nt: TGCGCCAGCAGCCAAGAGCGACTAGCGGGAGCCCACGAGCAGTACTTC

v_call: TRBV5-3
clone_size: .
j_call: TRBJ2-7
d_call: .
cdr3_length: 16
cdr3_aa: CARRRSLRGTYYEQYF
cdr3_nt: TGTGCCAGAAGACGCTCCCTTAGGGGAACCTACTACGAGCAGTACTTC

v_call: TRBV5-1
clone_size: .
j_call: TRBJ1-1
d_call: .
cdr3_length: 15
cdr3_aa: CASSPAPTRNTEAFF
cdr3_nt: TGCGCCAGCAGCCCGGCCCCCACTCGGAACACTGAAGCTTTCTTT

v_call: TRBV5-6
clone_size: .
j_call: TRBJ1-6
d_call: .
cdr3_length: 13
cdr3_aa: CASRMALNSPLHF
cdr3_nt: TGTGCCAGCAGGATGGCCCTTAATTCACCCCTCCACTTT

v_call: TRBV2
clone_size: .
j_call: TRBJ1-4
d_call: TRBD1
cdr3_length: 15
cdr3_aa: CASSTTGVANEKLFF
cdr3_nt: TGTGCCAGCAGTACGACAGGGGTTGCCAATGAAAAACTGTTTTTT

v_call: TRBV7-2
clone_size: .
j_call: TRBJ1-1
d_call: .
cdr3_length: 13
cdr3_aa: CASSLMPGREAFF
cdr3_nt: TGTGCCAGCAGCTTAATGCCCGGGCGAGAAGCTTTCTTT

v_call: TRBV5-4
clone_size: .
j_call: TRBJ2-2
d_call: .
cdr3_length: 17
cdr3_aa: CASSVLAGASRPGELFF
cdr3_nt: TGTGCCAGCAGCGTCCTCGCGGGGGCCTCAAGACCCGGGGAGCTGTTTTTT

v_call: TRBV5-6
clone_size: .
j_call: TRBJ2-2
d_call: .
cdr3_length: 16
cdr3_aa: CASRDFPGVNTGELFF
cdr3_nt: TGTGCCAGCCGGGACTTCCCGGGCGTCAACACCGGGGAGCTGTTTTTT

v_call: TRBV19
clone_size: .
j_call: TRBJ1-5
d_call: .
cdr3_length: 14
cdr3_aa: CASRYQNGLQPQHF
cdr3_nt: TGTGCCAGTCGGTACCAAAACGGCCTTCAGCCCCAGCATTTT

v_call: TRBV21-1
clone_size: .
j_call: TRBJ1-4
d_call: .
cdr3_length: 14
cdr3_aa: CASSPVVAHEKLFF
cdr3_nt: TGTGCCAGCAGCCCCGTGGTGGCCCATGAAAAACTGTTTTTT

v_call: TRBV19
clone_size: .
j_call: TRBJ2-6
d_call: .
cdr3_length: 16
cdr3_aa: CASSFGSYSGANVLTF
cdr3_nt: TGTGCCAGCAGTTTCGGCAGTTACTCTGGGGCCAACGTCCTGACTTTC

v_call: TRBV27
clone_size: .
j_call: TRBJ1-2
d_call: TRBD1
cdr3_length: 14
cdr3_aa: CASSIDRAWGGYTF
cdr3_nt: TGTGCCAGCAGTATAGACAGGGCGTGGGGTGGCTACACCTTC

v_call: TRBV6-5
clone_size: .
j_call: TRBJ1-2
d_call: .
cdr3_length: 13
cdr3_aa: CASSRVQGDGYTF
cdr3_nt: TGTGCCAGCAGTCGCGTACAGGGCGATGGCTACACCTTC

v_call: TRBV28
clone_size: .
j_call: TRBJ1-5
d_call: TRBD1
cdr3_length: 16
cdr3_aa: CASRRTGEAPNQPQHF
cdr3_nt: TGTGCCAGCAGACGGACAGGGGAGGCCCCAAATCAGCCCCAGCATTTT

v_call: TRBV4-2
clone_size: .
j_call: TRBJ1-2
d_call: TRBD1
cdr3_length: 19
cdr3_aa: CASSQDLTGGSSGKYGYTF
cdr3_nt: TGTGCCAGCAGCCAAGATCTGACAGGGGGAAGTAGTGGGAAGTATGGCTACACCTTC

v_call: TRBV27
clone_size: .
j_call: TRBJ2-7
d_call: TRBD2
cdr3_length: 14
cdr3_aa: CASSLLLGGSEQYF
cdr3_nt: TGTGCCAGCAGTTTATTGTTAGGCGGGAGCGAGCAGTACTTC

v_call: TRBV5-1
clone_size: .
j_call: TRBJ1-1
d_call: .
cdr3_length: 16
cdr3_aa: CASSLLTDPKATEAFF
cdr3_nt: TGCGCCAGCAGCTTACTGACGGACCCCAAGGCCACTGAAGCTTTCTTT

v_call: TRBV7-9
clone_size: .
j_call: TRBJ2-5
d_call: .
cdr3_length: 14
cdr3_aa: CASSYLRQQETQYF
cdr3_nt: TGTGCCAGCAGCTACCTCCGACAGCAAGAGACCCAGTACTTC

v_call: TRBV11-2
clone_size: .
j_call: TRBJ2-5
d_call: TRBD2
cdr3_length: 20
cdr3_aa: CASSLDPRLAGGPVQETQYF
cdr3_nt: TGTGCCAGCAGCTTAGACCCCCGACTAGCGGGAGGCCCGGTCCAAGAGACCCAGTACTTC

v_call: TRBV4-1
clone_size: .
j_call: TRBJ2-2
d_call: .
cdr3_length: 15
cdr3_aa: CASSQDRGTTGELFF
cdr3_nt: TGCGCCAGCAGCCAAGATCGGGGAACCACCGGGGAGCTGTTTTTT

v_call: TRBV7-3
clone_size: .
j_call: TRBJ2-7
d_call: .
cdr3_length: 15
cdr3_aa: CASSLGRVRSYEQYF
cdr3_nt: TGTGCCAGCAGCTTAGGCAGGGTTCGGTCCTACGAGCAGTACTTC

v_call: TRBV2
clone_size: .
j_call: TRBJ2-6
d_call: .
cdr3_length: 17
cdr3_aa: CASGGQGPFSGANVLTF
cdr3_nt: TGTGCCAGCGGCGGGCAGGGCCCTTTCTCTGGGGCCAACGTCCTGACTTTC

v_call: TRBV7-2
clone_size: once
j_call: TRBJ2-5
d_call: .
cdr3_length: 14
cdr3_aa: CASSSGQPQETQYF
cdr3_nt: TGTGCCAGCAGCTCAGGACAGCCCCAAGAGACCCAGTACTTC

v_call: TRBV7-3
clone_size: once
j_call: TRBJ2-2
d_call: .
cdr3_length: 16
cdr3_aa: CASSVQGGQNTGELFF
cdr3_nt: TGTGCCAGCAGCGTCCAGGGCGGGCAGAACACCGGGGAGCTGTTTTTT

v_call: TRBV7-7
clone_size: .
j_call: TRBJ2-5
d_call: .
cdr3_length: 11
cdr3_aa: CASSSGETQYF
cdr3_nt: TGTGCCAGCAGCTCTGGAGAGACCCAGTACTTC

v_call: TRBV29-1
clone_size: .
j_call: TRBJ2-1
d_call: .
cdr3_length: 14
cdr3_aa: CSVDGQSSYNEQFF
cdr3_nt: TGCAGCGTTGACGGACAGAGCTCCTACAATGAGCAGTTCTTC

v_call: TRBV7-2
clone_size: .
j_call: TRBJ2-7
d_call: TRBD2
cdr3_length: 16
cdr3_aa: CASSYQLAGAPYEQYF
cdr3_nt: TGTGCCAGCAGCTATCAACTAGCGGGGGCCCCCTACGAGCAGTACTTC

v_call: TRBV4-1
clone_size: .
j_call: TRBJ2-3
d_call: .
cdr3_length: 15
cdr3_aa: CASSQELVRGDTQYF
cdr3_nt: TGCGCCAGCAGCCAAGAGTTGGTGAGGGGAGATACGCAGTATTTT

v_call: TRBV7-9
clone_size: .
j_call: TRBJ1-2
d_call: TRBD1
cdr3_length: 15
cdr3_aa: CASSLESGGAYGYTF
cdr3_nt: TGTGCCAGCAGCTTAGAGTCAGGGGGCGCGTATGGCTACACCTTC

v_call: TRBV2
clone_size: .
j_call: TRBJ2-3
d_call: .
cdr3_length: 13
cdr3_aa: CASSPDGTDTQYF
cdr3_nt: TGTGCCAGCAGTCCCGACGGGACAGATACGCAGTATTTT

v_call: TRBV7-2
clone_size: once
j_call: TRBJ2-5
d_call: .
cdr3_length: 15
cdr3_aa: CASSLGGAFKETQYF
cdr3_nt: TGTGCCAGCAGCTTGGGGGGCGCTTTTAAAGAGACCCAGTACTTC

v_call: TRBV11-2
clone_size: .
j_call: TRBJ2-7
d_call: .
cdr3_length: 14
cdr3_aa: CASRRVRAGYEQYF
cdr3_nt: TGTGCCAGCAGGCGGGTGAGGGCCGGCTACGAGCAGTACTTC

v_call: TRBV28
clone_size: .
j_call: TRBJ1-1
d_call: TRBD1
cdr3_length: 14
cdr3_aa: CASSLQGANTEAFF
cdr3_nt: TGTGCCAGCAGCTTACAGGGGGCGAACACTGAAGCTTTCTTT

v_call: TRBV7-2
clone_size: .
j_call: TRBJ2-3
d_call: .
cdr3_length: 14
cdr3_aa: CASSPQPSTDTQYF
cdr3_nt: TGTGCCAGCAGCCCCCAGCCTAGCACAGATACGCAGTATTTT

v_call: TRBV5-4
clone_size: .
j_call: TRBJ2-1
d_call: TRBD2
cdr3_length: 16
cdr3_aa: CASSTKREGSYNEQFF
cdr3_nt: TGTGCCAGCAGCACAAAGCGGGAGGGATCCTACAATGAGCAGTTCTTC

v_call: TRBV5-1
clone_size: .
j_call: TRBJ1-1
d_call: .
cdr3_length: 14
cdr3_aa: CASSPYKLNTEAFF
cdr3_nt: TGCGCCAGCAGCCCGTACAAGCTGAACACTGAAGCTTTCTTT

v_call: TRBV5-1
clone_size: .
j_call: TRBJ2-7
d_call: TRBD2
cdr3_length: 18
cdr3_aa: CASSSTGSAGGTAFEQYF
cdr3_nt: TGCGCCAGCAGCTCGACGGGATCAGCGGGAGGAACCGCCTTTGAGCAGTACTTC

v_call: TRBV27
clone_size: .
j_call: TRBJ2-1
d_call: .
cdr3_length: 15
cdr3_aa: CASSLDAGSYNEQFF
cdr3_nt: TGTGCCAGCAGTTTAGACGCCGGCTCCTACAATGAGCAGTTCTTC

v_call: TRBV5-4
clone_size: .
j_call: TRBJ2-7
d_call: TRBD2
cdr3_length: 15
cdr3_aa: CASSTRSGGPGEQYF
cdr3_nt: TGTGCCAGCAGTACTCGATCGGGAGGGCCAGGCGAGCAGTACTTC

v_call: TRBV4-2
clone_size: .
j_call: TRBJ2-7
d_call: TRBD2
cdr3_length: 19
cdr3_aa: CASSQDPGLAGGPPYEQYF
cdr3_nt: TGTGCCAGCAGCCAAGACCCGGGACTAGCGGGAGGGCCCCCCTACGAGCAGTACTTC

v_call: TRBV6-1
clone_size: .
j_call: TRBJ2-7
d_call: TRBD2
cdr3_length: 15
cdr3_aa: CASRGLAGAPAQQYF
cdr3_nt: TGTGCCAGCAGGGGACTAGCGGGAGCTCCGGCGCAGCAGTACTTC

v_call: TRBV11-2
clone_size: .
j_call: TRBJ1-4
d_call: TRBD1
cdr3_length: 17
cdr3_aa: CASSFTPPTGGREKLFF
cdr3_nt: TGTGCCAGCAGCTTTACGCCCCCGACAGGGGGTCGGGAAAAACTGTTTTTT

v_call: TRBV11-1
clone_size: .
j_call: TRBJ2-1
d_call: .
cdr3_length: 11
cdr3_aa: CASTGYNEQFF
cdr3_nt: TGTGCCAGCACCGGCTACAATGAGCAGTTCTTC

v_call: TRBV6-5
clone_size: .
j_call: TRBJ1-4
d_call: TRBD1
cdr3_length: 14
cdr3_aa: CASSLQGVPEKLFF
cdr3_nt: TGTGCCAGCAGTTTACAGGGGGTCCCCGAAAAACTGTTTTTT

v_call: TRBV7-2
clone_size: .
j_call: TRBJ2-2
d_call: TRBD1
cdr3_length: 16
cdr3_aa: CASSRPGQGITGELFF
cdr3_nt: TGTGCCAGCAGCCGGCCGGGACAGGGGATAACCGGGGAGCTGTTTTTT

v_call: TRBV2
clone_size: .
j_call: TRBJ2-2
d_call: .
cdr3_length: 16
cdr3_aa: CASSARLRANTGELFF
cdr3_nt: TGTGCCAGCAGTGCTAGGCTGCGGGCGAACACCGGGGAGCTGTTTTTT

v_call: TRBV7-8
clone_size: .
j_call: TRBJ2-3
d_call: TRBD2
cdr3_length: 14
cdr3_aa: CASSLLRGADTQYF
cdr3_nt: TGTGCCAGCAGCCTCCTCCGGGGGGCAGATACGCAGTATTTT

v_call: TRBV5-1
clone_size: once
j_call: TRBJ1-3
d_call: .
cdr3_length: 15
cdr3_aa: CASSLVGGIGNTIYF
cdr3_nt: TGCGCCAGCAGCTTGGTCGGGGGAATCGGAAACACCATATATTTT

v_call: TRBV15
clone_size: .
j_call: TRBJ2-1
d_call: .
cdr3_length: 13
cdr3_aa: CATSLASYNEQFF
cdr3_nt: TGTGCCACCAGCCTAGCGTCCTACAATGAGCAGTTCTTC

v_call: TRBV27
clone_size: .
j_call: TRBJ2-1
d_call: .
cdr3_length: 15
cdr3_aa: CASSSSSDRYNEQFF
cdr3_nt: TGTGCCAGCAGTTCATCCTCGGACCGATACAATGAGCAGTTCTTC

v_call: TRBV30
clone_size: .
j_call: TRBJ2-2
d_call: TRBD2
cdr3_length: 16
cdr3_aa: CAWARLSGIRTGELFF
cdr3_nt: TGTGCCTGGGCCAGACTAAGCGGGATTCGCACCGGGGAGCTGTTTTTT

v_call: TRBV19
clone_size: .
j_call: TRBJ2-7
d_call: TRBD2
cdr3_length: 17
cdr3_aa: CASRSRVGAGVSYEQYF
cdr3_nt: TGTGCCAGTAGAAGCAGGGTAGGAGCGGGAGTGTCCTACGAGCAGTACTTC

v_call: TRBV29-1
clone_size: once
j_call: TRBJ2-3
d_call: .
cdr3_length: 12
cdr3_aa: CSGRVAADTQYF
cdr3_nt: TGCAGCGGGCGGGTTGCGGCAGATACGCAGTATTTT

v_call: TRBV29-1
clone_size: .
j_call: TRBJ2-1
d_call: .
cdr3_length: 12
cdr3_aa: CSGVGSYNEQFF
cdr3_nt: TGCAGCGGGGTGGGCAGTTACAATGAGCAGTTCTTC

v_call: TRBV27
clone_size: .
j_call: TRBJ1-5
d_call: .
cdr3_length: 16
cdr3_aa: CASRGGQPFGNQPQHF
cdr3_nt: TGTGCCAGCAGGGGAGGACAGCCCTTTGGCAATCAGCCCCAGCATTTT